This T cell receptor beta chain was documented in a study of blood T cells in healthy people across ages. A second PCR, run for about 7 to 11 cycles, used a sample-barcoded 5' primer plus a J-beta primer mix. A tag from a template-switch adaptor with 12 random nucleotides marked each cDNA molecule. TCRdb analysed the 5' RACE reads with MiXCR anew, one entry per CDR3 protein. The sample has about 1.1 million distinct CDR3 sequences, 35% to 40% seen once. Caucasian, healthy and from Russia, the donors were aged between about 6 and 90. This CDR3 spans 12 amino acids. V lost 6 bases to trimming and J lost 7 bases, with 13 bases between them. Germline loops: CDR1 MNHNY, CDR2 SVGAGI (reference sequence).

The clonotype was recovered from a young man in good health. The rearrangement uses TRBV6-6 and TRBJ2-7; a weak D match, TRBD1 (5 bases). The sample was blood. The CDR3 spells CASSIRENEQYF. CDR3 sequence (DNA): TGTGCCAGCAGCATCAGGGAAAATGAGCAGTACTTC.